Listed here are 14 T cell receptor beta chains from one sample, sequenced in a study of T cell changes during pregnancy in multiple sclerosis. Generated by immunoSEQ multiplex PCR, the TCRdb table keeps only in-frame clones and is missing some. The sample shows more than 70,000 clones, around 91% of them seen only once. The sequencing used peripheral blood, collected after pregnancy. Receptor source: a female donor in good health, enrolled as a control in a pregnancy study.

The V gene is TRBV11-2, the J gene TRBJ2-7; weak D call: TRBD2 (6 bases). Per germline, CDR1 SGHAT and CDR2 FQNNGV. Between the trimmed V and J ends, which lost 6 bases and 3 bases, there was a span of 21 bases. The length of the CDR3 is 16 residues. CDR3 sequence: CASSSRGRGAFYEQYF. CDR3 DNA sequence: TGTGCCAGCAGTTCTAGGGGACGCGGGGCCTTCTACGAGCAGTACTTC.

The J gene is TRBJ2-2, the V gene TRBV6-6; D is unclear. V was shortened by 5 bases and J by 7 bases, with 14 bases between the two germline ends. CDR3 size: 14 residues. CDR1 MNHNY and CDR2 SVGAGI come from the germline V gene (reference sequence). The CDR3 nucleotides read TGTGCCAGCAGTCGCATAGCAGAGAGCGGGGAGCTGTTTTTT. Translating it yields CASSRIAESGELFF.

At least ten counts were recorded for this clone. The chain links TRBV27 to TRBJ1-1; possible D gene TRBD1, 5 bases. V gave up 6 bases and J gave up 5 bases, with 13 bases separating them. The CDR3 length is 13 residues. Per germline, CDR1 MNHEY and CDR2 SMNVEV (reference sequence). The CDR3 reads CASRHAGLTEAFF. The CDR3 DNA sequence: TGTGCCAGCAGGCACGCAGGGCTAACTGAAGCTTTCTTT.

The V call is TRBV5-4, the J call TRBJ2-7; weak D call: TRBD1 (6 bases). Trimming removed 0 bases from V and 4 bases from J, with 11 bases in between. Per germline, CDR1 SGHNT and CDR2 YYREEE (reference sequence). The CDR3 runs 14 residues. CDR3 amino acids: CASSLAVRGYEQYF. The CDR3 DNA sequence: TGTGCCAGCAGCTTGGCCGTCAGGGGATACGAGCAGTACTTC.

This chain joins TRBV2 and TRBJ1-5; 8 bases map to TRBD1. The CDR3 totals 15 residues. Germline V CDR1 and CDR2: SNHLY, FYNNEI. V lost 5 bases and J lost 6; bases outside the gene matches: 9. Written as DNA, the CDR3 is TGTGCCAGCAGTACTCCGGGACAGGCGGGTCAGCCCCAGCATTTT. Amino acid sequence: CASSTPGQAGQPQHF.

The chain joins TRBV11-2 to TRBJ2-5; 12 bases agree with TRBD2. Germline CDR1 is SGHAT and CDR2 is FQNNGV. V dropped 5 bases and J dropped 4; count of bases not matched to a gene: 8. This CDR3 spans 16 amino acids. CDR3 protein: CASSAWTSGTGETQYF. DNA of the CDR3: TGTGCCAGCAGCGCATGGACTAGCGGGACGGGAGAGACCCAGTACTTC.

The chain links TRBV7-2 to TRBJ2-1, with TRBD2 matching over 9 bases. The CDR3 is 16 residues long. The germline V gene encodes CDR1 SGHTA and CDR2 FQGNSA. With V trimmed by 2 bases and J by 9 bases, 11 bases remained unmatched. CDR3 loop: CASSLRASGAFGEQFF. In DNA, the CDR3 is TGTGCCAGCAGCTTACGGGCTAGCGGGGCCTTTGGTGAGCAGTTCTTC.

This chain joins TRBV11-1 and TRBJ2-7; TRBD1 aligns across 10 bases. The germline V gene encodes CDR1 SGHAT and CDR2 FQDESV (reference sequence). The CDR3 length is 14 residues. Losses at the gene ends were 5 bases for V and 5 bases for J; bases not matched to a gene: 6. DNA for the CDR3: TGTGCCAGCAGCCTAGGGACAGGGGCCGACGAGCAGTACTTC. Its translation is CASSLGTGADEQYF.

The chain couples TRBV4-2 to TRBJ1-2; D not certain. V lost 0 bases to trimming and J lost 3 bases, with 17 bases between them. Germline CDR1 is LGHNA and CDR2 is YNFKEQ. This CDR3 comprises 17 residues. The CDR3 nucleotides read TGTGCCAGCAGCCAAGATGGAGGGATCTTCGACGACTATGGCTACACCTTC. It translates to CASSQDGGIFDDYGYTF.

The rearrangement joins TRBV7-2 to TRBJ1-2, with a possible D match to TRBD1 (5 bases). The CDR3 is made up of 13 amino acids. Germline-derived CDR1 and CDR2 are SGHTA and FQGNSA. Trimming pared 6 bases from V and 8 bases from J, leaving 16 bases between. As DNA, the CDR3 is TGTGCCAGCAGTCGGGAGGCAGGGCAAGGCTACACCTTC. Translated: CASSREAGQGYTF.

This clone appeared once. V usage is TRBV7-3 and J usage is TRBJ2-2; weak D call: TRBD1 (6 bases). V was clipped by 9 bases and J by 2 bases, with 13 bases between them. The CDR3 consists of 14 residues. CDR1 and CDR2 (germline): SGHTA, FQGTGA. CDR3 region: CASAGTLNTGELFF. CDR3 DNA sequence: TGTGCCAGTGCCGGGACACTAAACACCGGGGAGCTGTTTTTT. Full variable domain (rest looked up from reference TRBV7-3 and TRBJ2-2): GAGVSQTPSNKVTEKGKYVELRCDPISGHTALYWYRQSLGQGPEFLIYFQGTGAADDSGLPNDRFFAVRPEGSVSTLKIQRTERGDSAVYLCASAGTLNTGELFFGEGSRLTVL.

The CDR3 nucleotides read TGTGCCAGCAGTGTGCGGTGGCGTTCTAGCACAGATACGCAGTATTTT. Its protein product is CASSVRWRSSTDTQYF. J is TRBJ2-3 and V is TRBV6-1; D is unclear. Germline CDR1 is MNHNS and CDR2 is SASEGT. The CDR3 totals 16 residues. Trimming left V 4 bases short and J 0 bases short, with 14 bases between.

The chain has TRBV6-5 and TRBJ1-4; 7 nucleotides line up with TRBD1. With 4 bases clipped from V and 6 bases from J, the junction kept 5 bases outside the gene matches. The CDR3 sequence is 14 residues long. Germline CDR1 MNHEY, CDR2 SVGAGI. The CDR3 bases are TGTGCCAGCAGTTCTTCCGGGACAGATGAAAAACTGTTTTTT. This translates into CASSSSGTDEKLFF.

This rearrangement joins TRBV2 to TRBJ1-4; D unclear. The CDR3 runs 12 residues. The germline gives CDR1 SNHLY, CDR2 FYNNEI. The V end lost 5 bases, the J end lost 3 bases, and 4 bases lay between the germline ends. This CDR3 reads CASSRSNEKLFF. The CDR3 nucleotides read TGTGCCAGCAGTCGGTCTAATGAAAAACTGTTTTTT.